This T cell receptor beta chain came from a study of OX40 agonist ivuxolimab in advanced cancers. Study-level information: Ivuxolimab, an agonist antibody against OX40 (CD134), was given to patients. Patients in dose escalation had liver, melanoma, kidney or head and neck cancers. Study-wide results and caveats: At 0.1 to 3.0 mg/kg and by week 6, clonal expansion occurred in CD4+ and CD8+ blood T cells. On average, CD8+ T cells showed a greater number of expanded clones than CD4+.

Method: immunoSEQ multiplex PCR; TCRdb's copy keeps in-frame clones and lacks some. The sample lists more than 55,000 clones, more than 65% occurring once. Germline CDR1 MGHDK, CDR2 SYGVNS. The CDR3 spans 14 residues. The V gene lost 6 bases and the J gene lost 5 bases, with 17 bases spanning the gap. For this clone: Its antigen is currently unknown.

This rearrangement joins TRBV25-1 to TRBJ2-7; no firm D call. The TCR was taken from an adult with an advanced solid tumor such as melanoma, head and neck, liver or kidney cancer. Specimen: CD4+ or CD8+ T cells sorted from blood, collected in a trial of the OX40 agonist ivuxolimab. The CDR3 sequence is CASSQMGIHNEQYF. CDR3 nucleotide sequence: TGTGCCAGCAGCCAGATGGGGATCCACAACGAGCAGTACTTC.